The 8 T cell receptor beta chains reported below all come from one sample, sequenced in a study of T cells in Graves' hyperthyroidism and ophthalmopathy. TCR beta CDR3 region amplification was performed from RNA transcripts. TCR CDR3 regions were first amplified by RT-PCR with HTBI primers. TCRdb independently ran MiXCR on the multiplex PCR reads; one entry per CDR3 protein. The table has 350,000 or so distinct CDR3 sequences, about 20% seen once. The sequenced material came from blood. The source is a woman between 45 and 65 years old with Graves' hyperthyroidism.

This clonotype was observed at least ten times. The gene calls are TRBV5-1 and TRBJ1-1; the match to TRBD1 covers 7 bases. Per germline, CDR1 SGHRS and CDR2 YFSETQ. This CDR3 has 13 amino acids. V lost 7 bases, J lost 4 bases, and 7 bases stayed unmatched. CDR3 in DNA: TGCGCCAGCGCGGGACAGTCGGGCACTGAAGCTTTCTTT. Translated: CASAGQSGTEAFF.

This clonotype has only a few counts. The chain links TRBV10-1 to TRBJ2-1; a weak D match, TRBD2 (6 bases). Germline CDR1 reads WNHNN; CDR2 reads SYGVQD (reference sequence). CDR3 size: 17 residues. The V and J ends lost 3 bases and 3 bases respectively, with 18 bases between them. CDR3 DNA sequence: TGCGCCAGCAGTGACCCCTTCGGGAGTTCGGTCTACAATGAGCAGTTCTTC. This gives the protein CASSDPFGSSVYNEQFF.

CDR3 sequence (DNA): TGCGCCAGCCGCGGAAAGTTCAATGACCCACCGAGAAACACCATATATTTT. Translation gives CASRGKFNDPPRNTIYF. The V and J genes are TRBV5-1 and TRBJ1-3; D is unresolved. Germline values: CDR1 SGHRS, CDR2 YFSETQ. V dropped 7 bases and J dropped 5 bases, with 25 bases sitting between them. The CDR3 contains 17 residues.

The chain joins TRBV7-8 to TRBJ2-3; D is possibly TRBD1 or TRBD2 (5 bases each). V lost 5 bases and J 0 bases, leaving 15 bases between the germline ends. This CDR3 has 16 amino acids. The germline gives CDR1 SGHVS, CDR2 FQNEAQ. The CDR3 DNA reads as TGTGCCAGCAGCCTCGGGGTGGGGCTCAGCACAGATACGCAGTATTTT. Translated: CASSLGVGLSTDTQYF.

Points on this clonotype: A junction boundary mismatches the germline segment, possibly from a read error. The chain is built from TRBV6-2 or TRBV6-3 and TRBJ2-4, with 7 bases lining up with TRBD2. In germline, CDR1 is MNHEY, CDR2 SVGEGT. The CDR3 contains 14 residues. The chain's CDR3 is CAISDSGGGNIQYF. The CDR3 nucleotides read TGTGCCATCAGTGACTCGGGAGGCGGAAACATTCAGTACTTC.

The chain carries TRBV29-1 and TRBJ2-3, with D perhaps matching TRBD1 (6 bases). The CDR3 totals 13 residues. V lost 6 bases and J lost 5, with 15 bases in between. Germline-derived CDR1 and CDR2 are SQVTM and ANQGSEA. The CDR3 nucleotides read TGCAGCGTCGGACGAGGGGGACAAGATACGCAGTATTTT. Its protein is CSVGRGGQDTQYF.

The table lists this clonotype with many counts. V is TRBV6-1 and J is TRBJ1-4, with D possibly TRBD1 on 6 matching bases. This CDR3 is 15 amino acids long. The germline CDR1 and CDR2 sequences are MNHNS and SASEGT. The V and J ends lost 3 bases and 3 bases respectively, with 11 bases between them. CDR3: CASSDGGAANEKLFF. In DNA, the CDR3 is TGTGCCAGCAGTGATGGGGGGGCTGCTAATGAAAAACTGTTTTTT.

CDR3 amino acids: CSALEVPGGGELFF. The DNA for the CDR3 is TGCAGTGCTTTGGAGGTCCCGGGGGGTGGGGAGCTGTTTTTT. The V call is TRBV20-1, the J call TRBJ2-2, with 7 nucleotides matching TRBD2. The germline V gene has CDR1 DFQATT and CDR2 SNEGSKA (reference sequence). Trimming cost V 5 bases and J 8 bases; bases outside gene matches: 11. The CDR3 extends over 14 amino acids.